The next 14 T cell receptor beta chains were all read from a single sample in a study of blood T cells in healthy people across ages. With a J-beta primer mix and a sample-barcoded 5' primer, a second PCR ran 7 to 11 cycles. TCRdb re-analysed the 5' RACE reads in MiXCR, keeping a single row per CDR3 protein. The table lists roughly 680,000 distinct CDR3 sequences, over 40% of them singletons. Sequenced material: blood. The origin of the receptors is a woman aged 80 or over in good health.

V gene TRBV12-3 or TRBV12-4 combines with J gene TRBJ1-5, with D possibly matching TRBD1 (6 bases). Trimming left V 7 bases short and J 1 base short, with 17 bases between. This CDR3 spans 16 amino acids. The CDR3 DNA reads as TGTGCCAGCACTCCCGGGGGGGGCTCGAGCAATCAGCCCCAGCATTTT. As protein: CASTPGGGSSNQPQHF.

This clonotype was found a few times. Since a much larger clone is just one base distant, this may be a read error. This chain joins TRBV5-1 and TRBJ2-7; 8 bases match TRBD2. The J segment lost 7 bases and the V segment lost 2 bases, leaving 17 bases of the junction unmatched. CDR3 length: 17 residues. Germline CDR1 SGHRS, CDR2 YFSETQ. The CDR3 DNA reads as TGCGCCAGCAGCTTTTTGGCGGGGGGCCGAACCTACAATGAGCAGTACTTC. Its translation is CASSFLAGGRTYNEQYF.

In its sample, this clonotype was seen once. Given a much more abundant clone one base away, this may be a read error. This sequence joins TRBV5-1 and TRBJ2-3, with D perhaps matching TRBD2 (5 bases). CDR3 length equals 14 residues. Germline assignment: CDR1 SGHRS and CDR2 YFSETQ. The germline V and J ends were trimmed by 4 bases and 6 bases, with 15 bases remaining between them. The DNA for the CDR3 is TGCGCCAGCAGCCTAGTAGCGAGGGAGGATACGCAGTATTTT. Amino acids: CASSLVAREDTQYF.

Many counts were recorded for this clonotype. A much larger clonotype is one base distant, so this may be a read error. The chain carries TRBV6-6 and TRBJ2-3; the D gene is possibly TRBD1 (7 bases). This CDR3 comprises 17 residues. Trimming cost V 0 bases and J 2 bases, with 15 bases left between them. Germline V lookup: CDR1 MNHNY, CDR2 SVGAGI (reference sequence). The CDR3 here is CASSYSNAGQNTDTQYF. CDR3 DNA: TGTGCCAGCAGTTACTCGAATGCGGGACAGAACACAGATACGCAGTATTTT.

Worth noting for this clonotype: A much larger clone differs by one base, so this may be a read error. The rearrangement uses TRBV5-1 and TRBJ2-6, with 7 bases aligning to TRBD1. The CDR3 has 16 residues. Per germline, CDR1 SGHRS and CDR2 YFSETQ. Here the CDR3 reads CASGGTAITGVNVLTF. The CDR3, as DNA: TGCGCCAGCGGTGGGACAGCCATAACTGGGGTCAACGTCCTGACTTTC.

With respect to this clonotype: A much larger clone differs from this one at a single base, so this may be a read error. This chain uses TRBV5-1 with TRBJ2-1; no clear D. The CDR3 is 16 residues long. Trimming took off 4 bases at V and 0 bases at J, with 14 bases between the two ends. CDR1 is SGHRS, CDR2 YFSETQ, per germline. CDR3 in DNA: TGCGCCAGCAGCCTTCTCAGGTCTAGCTCCTACAATGAGCAGTTCTTC. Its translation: CASSLLRSSSYNEQFF. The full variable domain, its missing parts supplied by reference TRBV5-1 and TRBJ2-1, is KAGVTQTPRYLIKTRGQQVTLSCSPISGHRSVSWYQQTPGQGLQFLFEYFSETQRNKGNFPGRFSGRQFSNSRSEMNVSTLELGDSALYLCASSLLRSSSYNEQFFGPGTRLTVL.

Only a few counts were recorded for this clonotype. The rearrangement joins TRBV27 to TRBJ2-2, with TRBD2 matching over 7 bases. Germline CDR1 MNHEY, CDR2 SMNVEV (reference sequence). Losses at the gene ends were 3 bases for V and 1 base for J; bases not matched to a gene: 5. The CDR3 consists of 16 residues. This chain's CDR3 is CASSLISGGNTGELFF. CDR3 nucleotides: TGTGCCAGCAGTTTGATATCGGGGGGGAACACCGGGGAGCTGTTTTTT.

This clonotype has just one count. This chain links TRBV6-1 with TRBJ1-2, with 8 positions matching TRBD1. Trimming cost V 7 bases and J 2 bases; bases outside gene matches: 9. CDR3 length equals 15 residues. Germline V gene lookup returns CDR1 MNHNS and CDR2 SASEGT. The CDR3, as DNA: TGTGCCAGCACTCGAACGACAGGGGTAAACTATGGCTACACCTTC. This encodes CASTRTTGVNYGYTF.

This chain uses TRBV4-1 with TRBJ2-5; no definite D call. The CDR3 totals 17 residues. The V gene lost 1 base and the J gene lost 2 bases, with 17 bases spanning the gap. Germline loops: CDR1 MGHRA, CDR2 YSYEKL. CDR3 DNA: TGCGCCAGCAGCCAAGGTCCCTTCGTTGGTAGACAAGAGACCCAGTACTTC. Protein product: CASSQGPFVGRQETQYF.

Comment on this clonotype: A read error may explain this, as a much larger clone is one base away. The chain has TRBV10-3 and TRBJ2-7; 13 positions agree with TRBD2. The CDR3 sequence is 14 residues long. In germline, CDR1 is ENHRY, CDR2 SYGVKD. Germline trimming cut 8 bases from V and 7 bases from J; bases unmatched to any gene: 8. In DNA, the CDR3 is TGTGCCATCCAAGGACTAGCGGGAGAAGGGGAGCAGTACTTC. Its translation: CAIQGLAGEGEQYF.

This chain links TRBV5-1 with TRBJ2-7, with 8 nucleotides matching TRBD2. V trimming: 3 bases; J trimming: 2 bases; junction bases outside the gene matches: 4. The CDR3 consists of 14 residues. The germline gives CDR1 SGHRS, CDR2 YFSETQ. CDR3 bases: TGCGCCAGCAGCTCTCGGGGGGGGGCCTACGAGCAGTACTTC. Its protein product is CASSSRGGAYEQYF. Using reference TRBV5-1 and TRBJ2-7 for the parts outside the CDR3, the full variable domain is KAGVTQTPRYLIKTRGQQVTLSCSPISGHRSVSWYQQTPGQGLQFLFEYFSETQRNKGNFPGRFSGRQFSNSRSEMNVSTLELGDSALYLCASSSRGGAYEQYFGPGTRLTVT.

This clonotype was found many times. The CDR3 loop reads CASSIGTYEQYF. CDR3 sequence (DNA): TGCGCCAGCAGCATCGGGACATACGAGCAGTACTTC. This rearrangement joins TRBV5-1 to TRBJ2-7; D perhaps matches TRBD1 (6 bases). The germline CDR1 and CDR2 sequences are SGHRS and YFSETQ. The CDR3 is made up of 12 amino acids. V was cut by 4 bases and J by 4 bases, with 9 bases left in between.

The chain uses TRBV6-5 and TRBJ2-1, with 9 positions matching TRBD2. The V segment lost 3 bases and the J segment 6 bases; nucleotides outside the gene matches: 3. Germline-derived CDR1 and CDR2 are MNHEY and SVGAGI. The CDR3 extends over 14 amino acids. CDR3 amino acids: CASSYSGSGNEQFF. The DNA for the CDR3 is TGTGCCAGCAGTTATAGCGGGAGCGGCAATGAGCAGTTCTTC.

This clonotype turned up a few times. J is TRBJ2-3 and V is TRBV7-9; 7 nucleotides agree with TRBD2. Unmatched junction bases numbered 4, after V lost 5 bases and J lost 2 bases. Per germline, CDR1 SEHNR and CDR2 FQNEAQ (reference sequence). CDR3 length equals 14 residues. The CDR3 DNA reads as TGTGCCAGCAGCATAGGGACTATCACAGATACGCAGTATTTT. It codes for CASSIGTITDTQYF. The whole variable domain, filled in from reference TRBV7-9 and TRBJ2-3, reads DTGVSQNPRHKITKRGQNVTFRCDPISEHNRLYWYRQTLGQGPEFLTYFQNEAQLEKSRLLSDRFSAERPKGSFSTLEIQRTEQGDSAMYLCASSIGTITDTQYFGPGTRLTVL.